This T cell receptor (beta chain) was observed in a study of T-cell reconstitution after alpha-beta-depleted transplantation in children. Preparation of the TCRbeta library used unique molecular identifiers. TCRdb independently ran MiXCR on the PCR reads; one entry per CDR3 protein. In the table there are 500,000 or so distinct CDR3 sequences, roughly 33% of which are singletons. Deletions cut 3 bases from V and 4 bases from J, with 10 bases between. CDR3 length equals 13 residues. CDR1 is SGHRS, CDR2 YFSETQ, per germline. This clonotype was detected once. The receptor comes from a human donor who donated a stem cell graft to a child with aplastic anemia. The chain recombines TRBV5-1 with TRBJ1-1, with D unclear. The input for sequencing was PBMCs from the stem cell graft donor, taken from the stem cell graft. CDR3 DNA sequence: TGCGCCAGCAGCTCCTATGAGGGCACTGAAGCTTTCTTT. It is translated as CASSSYEGTEAFF.